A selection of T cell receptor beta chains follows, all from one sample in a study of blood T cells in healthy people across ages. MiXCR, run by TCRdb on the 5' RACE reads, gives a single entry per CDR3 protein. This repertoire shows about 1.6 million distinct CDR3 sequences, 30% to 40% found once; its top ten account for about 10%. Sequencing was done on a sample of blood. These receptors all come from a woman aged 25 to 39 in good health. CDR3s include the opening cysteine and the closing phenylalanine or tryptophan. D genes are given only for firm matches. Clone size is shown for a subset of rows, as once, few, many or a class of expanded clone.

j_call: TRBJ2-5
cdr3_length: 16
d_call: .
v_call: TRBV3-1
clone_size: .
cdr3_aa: CASSQDLGQYQETQYF
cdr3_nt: TGTGCCAGCAGCCAAGATCTAGGGCAGTACCAAGAGACCCAGTACTTC

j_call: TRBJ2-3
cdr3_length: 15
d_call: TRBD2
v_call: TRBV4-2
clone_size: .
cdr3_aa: CASSLMTSAVDMQYF
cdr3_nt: TGTGCCAGCAGCCTTATGACTAGCGCAGTTGATATGCAGTATTTT

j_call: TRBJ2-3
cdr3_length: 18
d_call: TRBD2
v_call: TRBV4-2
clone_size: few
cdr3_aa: CASSQDLTGLGVTDTQYF
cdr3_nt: TGTGCCAGCAGCCAAGATTTAACCGGACTAGGAGTGACAGATACGCAGTATTTT

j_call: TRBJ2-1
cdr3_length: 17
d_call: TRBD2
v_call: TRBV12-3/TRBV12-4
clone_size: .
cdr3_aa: CASSPGTSGRLSNEQFF
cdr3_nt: TGTGCCAGCAGTCCAGGGACTAGCGGGAGGCTGTCTAATGAGCAGTTCTTC

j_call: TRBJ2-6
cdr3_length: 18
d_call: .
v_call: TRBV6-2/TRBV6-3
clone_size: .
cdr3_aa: CASSYRDSSKSGANVLTF
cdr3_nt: TGTGCCAGCAGTTACCGGGATTCTAGTAAATCTGGGGCCAACGTCCTGACTTTC

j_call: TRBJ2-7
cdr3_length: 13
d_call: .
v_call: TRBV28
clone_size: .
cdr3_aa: CASSLGTESEQYF
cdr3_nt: TGTGCCAGCAGTTTAGGGACCGAGAGCGAGCAGTACTTC

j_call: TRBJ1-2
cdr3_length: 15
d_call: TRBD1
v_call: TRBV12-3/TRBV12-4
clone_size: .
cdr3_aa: CASSFDRGRSYGYTF
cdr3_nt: TGTGCCAGCAGTTTCGACAGGGGGAGGTCCTATGGCTACACCTTC

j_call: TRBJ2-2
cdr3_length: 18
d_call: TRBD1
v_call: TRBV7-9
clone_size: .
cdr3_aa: CASIPGTGHLKNTGELFF
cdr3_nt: TGTGCCAGCATCCCTGGGACAGGACACTTGAAGAACACCGGGGAGCTGTTTTTT

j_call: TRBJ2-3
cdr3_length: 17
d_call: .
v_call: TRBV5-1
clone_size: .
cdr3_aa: CASSLRGDRSIADTQYF
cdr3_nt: TGCGCCAGCAGCTTGCGCGGGGACAGAAGTATCGCAGATACGCAGTATTTT

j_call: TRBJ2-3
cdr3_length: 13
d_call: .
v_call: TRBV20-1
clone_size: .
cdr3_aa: CSARNWSTDTQYF
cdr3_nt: TGCAGTGCTAGAAACTGGAGCACAGATACGCAGTATTTT

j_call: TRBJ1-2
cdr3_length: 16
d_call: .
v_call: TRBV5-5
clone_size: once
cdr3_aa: CASSFESGSTNYGYTF
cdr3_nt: TGTGCCAGCAGCTTTGAATCAGGGAGTACTAACTATGGCTACACCTTC

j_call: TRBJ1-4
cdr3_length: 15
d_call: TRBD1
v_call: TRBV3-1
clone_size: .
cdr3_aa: CASSRKQGANEKLFF
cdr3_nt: TGTGCCAGCAGCCGAAAACAGGGGGCTAATGAAAAACTGTTTTTT

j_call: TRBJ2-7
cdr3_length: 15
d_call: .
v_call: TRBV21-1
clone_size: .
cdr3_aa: CASSKDWTGPYEQYF
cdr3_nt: TGTGCCAGCAGCAAAGATTGGACAGGACCTTACGAGCAGTACTTC

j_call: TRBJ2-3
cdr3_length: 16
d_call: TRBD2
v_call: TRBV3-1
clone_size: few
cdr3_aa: CASSLLGTRGTDTQYF
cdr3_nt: TGTGCCAGCAGCCTACTCGGGACTAGGGGCACAGATACGCAGTATTTT